A selection of T cell receptor beta chains follows, all from one sample in a study of blood T cell repertoires in COVID-19. Libraries were prepared by immunoSEQ multiplex PCR; TCRdb keeps only in-frame clonotypes and omits some of them. In the table there are roughly 330,000 clones, 80% to 90% of which are singletons. The specimen was PBMCs or T cells enriched from blood (not recorded which). The receptor set was obtained from a woman in her 30s who had recovered from COVID-19. The conserved cysteine and the conserved F or W are not part of the CDR3 here.

>TRBV9|13|TRBJ1-4
ASSAGDGRSEKLF
>TRBV14|11|TRBJ1-1
ASSQRTGGEAF
>TRBV25-1|12|TRBJ1-6
AIIRDRGRSPLH
>TRBV9|13|TRBJ2-7
ASSPTIDRGYEQY
>TRBV4-2|15|TRBJ2-3
ASSQDRAGASTDTQY
>TRBV3-1/TRBV3-2|11|TRBJ1-2
ASSLTVNYGYT
>TRBV7-8|14|TRBJ2-7
ASSLTLAGVSYEQY
>TRBV4-3|15|TRBJ2-1
ASSQGPGLSTYNEQF
>TRBV4-2|13|TRBJ1-2
ASRPPGQEYYGYT
>TRBV27|12|TRBJ1-6
ASSFYSYNSPLH
>TRBV29-1|12|TRBJ1-2
SVDPLTGQGRYT
>TRBV5-1|11|TRBJ1-2
ASSLADRGGYT
>TRBV19|13|TRBJ1-5
ASTPTGHSNQPQH
>TRBV5-5|12|TRBJ2-1
ASSLSGGLSEQF
>TRBV5-5|13|TRBJ2-7
ASGLGFPSSYEQY
>TRBV12-5|14|TRBJ2-1
ASGSEGQGSYNEQF
>TRBV28|15|TRBJ1-5
ASSLSHRGIPGQPQH
>TRBV5-1|13|TRBJ2-7
ASSSTGTGLYEQY
>TRBV7-9|11|TRBJ1-1
ASSPGWSTEAF
>TRBV6-6|11|TRBJ1-5
ASREQGDQPQH
>TRBV2|11|TRBJ2-7
ASEYDREYEQY
>TRBV7-9|13|TRBJ1-2
ASSLAVEGVGGYT
>TRBV19|11|TRBJ1-1
ASSNTGGTEAF
>TRBV7-9|14|TRBJ2-2
ASSSLGQGGSGELF
>TRBV15|12|TRBJ1-5
ATSRTGENQPQH
>TRBV5-1|12|TRBJ2-1
ASSFSVGPSEQF
>TRBV10-3|11|TRBJ1-5
AISQGSNQPQH
>TRBV12-3/TRBV12-4|10|TRBJ1-2
ASSSDREGYT